The 32 T cell receptor beta chains given below trace back to one sample, sequenced in a study of blood T cells in healthy people across ages. Through a sample-barcoded 5' primer and a J-beta primer mix, a second PCR was run for roughly 6 to 11 cycles. TCRdb re-analysed the 5' RACE reads in MiXCR, keeping a single row per CDR3 protein. Here the sample spans roughly 830,000 distinct CDR3 sequences, 60% to 80% being singletons. The sequenced sample consisted of blood. These receptors were taken from a man between 25 and 39 years old in good health.

CDR3 sequence reads: CASSTTSGSREQFF. CDR3 sequence (DNA): TGCGCCAGCAGCACGACTAGCGGGTCACGTGAGCAGTTCTTC. The V gene is TRBV5-1, the J gene TRBJ2-1; 10 bases map to TRBD2. CDR1 SGHRS and CDR2 YFSETQ come from the germline V gene. Trimming took 4 bases from V and 9 from J; bases not matched to a gene: 7. This CDR3 is 14 amino acids long.

This clonotype was seen a single time. The chain has TRBV6-6 and TRBJ1-1; 9 positions agree with TRBD1. Germline V lookup: CDR1 MNHNY, CDR2 SVGAGI (reference sequence). This CDR3 spans 15 amino acids. The ends lost 8 bases at V and 3 bases at J; junction bases unmatched: 10. CDR3 residues: CASHWDREKDTEAFF. The CDR3 region has the DNA TGTGCCAGCCACTGGGACAGGGAGAAGGACACTGAAGCTTTCTTT.

The chain combines TRBV20-1 with TRBJ1-2; D unclear. Germline CDR1 is DFQATT and CDR2 is SNEGSKA (reference sequence). CDR3 length equals 11 residues. V shed 3 bases and J shed 8 bases, with 10 bases lying between them. The CDR3 bases are TGCAGTGCTAGTGCGCTGGGCGGCTACACCTTC. It specifies CSASALGGYTF.

The chain has TRBV15 and TRBJ2-1; 8 bases fit TRBD1. J gave up 6 bases and V 9 bases, and 13 bases lay outside the gene matches. CDR1 LNHNV and CDR2 YYDKDF come from the germline V gene (reference sequence). The CDR3 has 15 residues. The chain's CDR3 is CATSQDRGSGNEQFF. The CDR3 DNA reads as TGTGCCACTTCCCAAGACAGGGGTTCGGGCAATGAGCAGTTCTTC.

CDR3 sequence reads: CASSLEASGGAKNIQYF. The CDR3 DNA follows: TGCGCCAGCAGCTTGGAGGCTAGCGGGGGGGCCAAAAACATTCAGTACTTC. The chain couples TRBV5-1 to TRBJ2-4; TRBD2 matches at 11 bases. With 0 bases clipped from V and 1 base from J, the junction kept 3 bases outside the gene matches. The CDR3 runs to 17 residues. The V gene's germline CDR1 is SGHRS and CDR2 YFSETQ.

The CDR3 nucleotides are TGCGCCAGCAGCCACGACCGACAGGGGTTCGGTACAGATACGCAGTATTTT. Translated, it gives CASSHDRQGFGTDTQYF. The V call is TRBV4-3, the J call TRBJ2-3; 8 bases match TRBD1. Trimming took 3 bases from V and 3 from J; bases not matched to a gene: 11. Looked up from germline, CDR1 is LGHNA and CDR2 is YSLEER. CDR3 length equals 17 residues.

This rearrangement joins TRBV13 to TRBJ2-5; 7 bases are a match to TRBD2. Losses at the gene ends were 5 bases for V and 5 bases for J; bases not matched to a gene: 8. The CDR3 covers 14 residues. Per the germline V gene, CDR1 is PRHDT and CDR2 is FYEKMQ (reference sequence). The CDR3 bases are TGTGCCAGCAGCCACCCGGGGGGTAGGGAGACCCAGTACTTC. It translates to CASSHPGGRETQYF. Variable domain in full (rest from reference TRBV13 and TRBJ2-5): AAGVIQSPRHLIKEKRETATLKCYPIPRHDTVYWYQQGPGQDPQFLISFYEKMQSDKGSIPDRFSAQQFSDYHSELNMSSLELGDSALYFCASSHPGGRETQYFGPGTRLLVL.

This clonotype appeared many times. The V call is TRBV11-3, the J call TRBJ2-4; D uncertain. The CDR3 runs 13 residues. Germline V gives CDR1 SGHNT, CDR2 YENEEA. Trimming removed 0 bases from V and 3 bases from J, with 3 bases in between. CDR3 coding DNA: TGTGCCAGCAGCTTAGAGGACAAAAACATTCAGTACTTC. It translates to CASSLEDKNIQYF.

A remark on this clonotype: A much larger clone differs from this one at a single base, so this may be a read error. The chain links TRBV15 to TRBJ2-4; unclear D gene. The J call is uncertain, as TRBJ2-7 better fits the DNA end. The germline CDR1 and CDR2 sequences are LNHNV and YYDKDF (reference sequence). This CDR3 is built from 18 residues. The DNA for the CDR3 is TGTGCCACCAGTTCTGGTGGGATGCGGACCAACCCCCTTTACGAGCAGTACTTC. Amino acid sequence: CATSSGGMRTNPLYEQYF.

This clonotype was seen a handful of times. This sequence joins TRBV20-1 and TRBJ1-2, with D unclear. There are 11 residues in the CDR3. Germline loops: CDR1 DFQATT, CDR2 SNEGSKA (reference sequence). V was cut by 4 bases and J by 8 bases, with 11 bases left in between. CDR3 nucleotides: TGCAGTGCTACCGATGTATGGGGCTACACCTTC. It specifies CSATDVWGYTF.

In its sample, this clonotype was seen a few times. The rearrangement uses TRBV28 and TRBJ1-5, with D possibly being TRBD1 (6 bases). The CDR3 loop spans 17 amino acids. Per the germline V gene, CDR1 is MDHEN and CDR2 is SYDVKM. V lost 7 bases, J lost 6 bases, and 25 bases lay in between. The CDR3 reads CASNVGGGRRHGQPQHF. CDR3 DNA sequence: TGTGCCAGCAATGTAGGGGGAGGCAGGCGCCACGGTCAGCCCCAGCATTTT.

The table lists this clonotype with a few counts. The chain couples TRBV7-9 to TRBJ2-5; TRBD1 matches at 9 bases. V lost 5 bases, J lost 4 bases, and 5 bases stayed unmatched. Germline V gene lookup returns CDR1 SEHNR and CDR2 FQNEAQ (reference sequence). CDR3 length equals 14 residues. CDR3: CASSVGGQGETQYF. The CDR3 DNA reads as TGTGCCAGCAGCGTGGGGGGACAGGGAGAGACCCAGTACTTC.

This clonotype was detected a few times. The rearrangement uses TRBV25-1 and TRBJ2-3; D is ambiguous. CDR3 length: 13 residues. Trimming took off 5 bases at V and 3 bases at J, with 9 bases between the two ends. Germline lookup yields CDR1 MGHDK and CDR2 SYGVNS. The DNA for the CDR3 is TGTGCCAGCAGTCGTGGAGCGACAGATACGCAGTATTTT. It yields the protein CASSRGATDTQYF. Filled out from reference TRBV25-1 and TRBJ2-3, the complete variable domain reads EADIYQTPRYLVIGTGKKITLECSQTMGHDKMYWYQQDPGMELHLIHYSYGVNSTEKGDLSSESTVSRIRTEHFPLTLESARPSHTSQYLCASSRGATDTQYFGPGTRLTVL.

V and J are TRBV4-1 and TRBJ2-1; 8 nucleotides agree with TRBD1. The closer fit of TRBJ2-7 to the DNA end suggests the J call may be wrong. Germline V gene data show CDR1 as MGHRA and CDR2 as YSYEKL. This CDR3 is built from 13 residues. The CDR3 DNA is TGCGCCAGCCGTGGGACAGGAGCCCACGAGCAGTACTTC. Amino acids: CASRGTGAHEQYF.

In this sample, this clonotype turned up a few times. The V call is TRBV14, the J call TRBJ2-7; TRBD2 agrees at 7 bases. Germline lookup yields CDR1 SGHDN and CDR2 FVKESK. The CDR3 sequence is 14 residues long. Losses at the gene ends were 2 bases for V and 1 base for J; bases not matched to a gene: 2. The CDR3 nucleotides read TGTGCCAGCAGCCAAAGGGACTATTCCTACGAGCAGTACTTC. Encoded protein: CASSQRDYSYEQYF.

The genes are TRBV28 and TRBJ2-7, with 7 positions matching TRBD1. This CDR3 region has 17 residues. From germline, CDR1 is MDHEN and CDR2 SYDVKM. J was trimmed by 4 bases and V by 4 bases; bases with no gene match: 16. CDR3 loop: CASSSFTVRDSNYEQYF. In DNA, the CDR3 is TGTGCCAGCAGTTCCTTCACCGTCCGGGACAGCAATTACGAGCAGTACTTC.

The V and J genes are TRBV18 and TRBJ2-5; the D is unclear. The V gene's germline CDR1 is KGHSH and CDR2 LQKENI. The V end was cut by 0 bases, the J end by 2 bases, with 10 bases between. The CDR3 sequence is 15 residues long. The CDR3 is CASSPPGSHQETQYF. The CDR3 region has the DNA TGTGCCAGCTCACCACCTGGGTCCCATCAAGAGACCCAGTACTTC.

The chain combines TRBV29-1 with TRBJ2-7; TRBD1 is a possible D gene (5 bases). Per germline, CDR1 SQVTM and CDR2 ANQGSEA. Trimming shortened V by 3 bases and J by 3 bases, and 12 bases separated the two germline ends. This CDR3 has 13 residues. CDR3 region: CSVEQGKGYEQYF. In nucleotides, the CDR3 is TGCAGCGTTGAGCAGGGAAAAGGCTACGAGCAGTACTTC.

The chain links TRBV28 to TRBJ2-1; D is unclear. Per the germline V gene, CDR1 is MDHEN and CDR2 is SYDVKM. The CDR3 loop spans 16 amino acids. V lost 6 bases, J lost 0 bases, and 15 bases lay in between. The CDR3 DNA is TGTGCCAGCAGGGGAATGCAGGCGAACTCCTACAATGAGCAGTTCTTC. Encoded protein: CASRGMQANSYNEQFF.

The chain recombines TRBV7-2 with TRBJ2-5; D remains ambiguous. The length of the CDR3 is 15 residues. Germline assignment: CDR1 SGHTA and CDR2 FQGNSA. V was shortened by 4 bases and J by 2 bases, with 14 bases between the two germline ends. In DNA form, the CDR3 reads TGTGCCAGCAGCTCGTACGGATGGGATCAAGAGACCCAGTACTTC. Amino acids: CASSSYGWDQETQYF.

This chain uses TRBV20-1 with TRBJ1-5; TRBD1 matches at 9 bases. Germline CDR1 reads DFQATT; CDR2 reads SNEGSKA (reference sequence). The CDR3 consists of 17 residues. Unmatched junction bases numbered 15, after V lost 3 bases and J lost 6 bases. The CDR3 spells CSARPGTGTEAGQPQHF. The DNA for the CDR3 is TGCAGTGCTAGGCCCGGGACAGGGACTGAAGCAGGTCAGCCCCAGCATTTT.

The chain joins TRBV7-9 to TRBJ2-5; D is undetermined. The germline V gene has CDR1 SEHNR and CDR2 FQNEAQ (reference sequence). The germline V and J ends were trimmed by 5 bases and 0 bases, with 13 bases remaining between them. The CDR3 spans 15 residues. Here the CDR3 DNA reads TGTGCCAGCAGCCCCAGAGGCAGATACCAAGAGACCCAGTACTTC. Encoded protein: CASSPRGRYQETQYF. The complete variable domain, with remaining parts taken from reference TRBV7-9 and TRBJ2-5, reads DTGVSQNPRHKITKRGQNVTFRCDPISEHNRLYWYRQTLGQGPEFLTYFQNEAQLEKSRLLSDRFSAERPKGSFSTLEIQRTEQGDSAMYLCASSPRGRYQETQYFGPGTRLLVL.

In this sample, this clonotype turned up a few times. The chain has TRBV9 and TRBJ1-6; 7 nucleotides align to TRBD1. The length of the CDR3 is 17 residues. With 0 bases clipped from V and 7 bases from J, the junction kept 10 bases outside the gene matches. Looked up from germline, CDR1 is SGDLS and CDR2 is YYNGEE. The DNA for the CDR3 is TGTGCCAGCAGCGTAGGAGTTTCGGACAGGCCAAATTCACCCCTCCACTTT. The encoded protein is CASSVGVSDRPNSPLHF.

CDR3 in DNA: TGCAGTGCTTCTTACCGGGACAACCTTGGCTACACCTTC. Translation: CSASYRDNLGYTF. This chain links TRBV20-1 with TRBJ1-2; TRBD1 might be the D (6 bases). V dropped 5 bases and J dropped 7 bases, with 17 bases sitting between them. CDR1 is DFQATT and CDR2 is SNEGSKA in the germline V gene (reference sequence). This CDR3 spans 13 amino acids.

J is TRBJ2-7 and V is TRBV9; 8 bases map to TRBD1. Germline V gives CDR1 SGDLS, CDR2 YYNGEE. This CDR3 is built from 15 residues. The J segment lost 2 bases and the V segment lost 0 bases, leaving 4 bases of the junction unmatched. DNA for the CDR3: TGTGCCAGCAGCGTAGGGACAGGGATGGCCTACGAGCAGTACTTC. This translates into CASSVGTGMAYEQYF.

As concerns this clonotype: The junction departs from germline at one end; a sequencing error may be responsible. The chain is built from TRBV3-1 and TRBJ2-1, with a weak D call TRBD1 (5 bases). This CDR3 spans 17 amino acids. Germline V gene lookup returns CDR1 LGHDT and CDR2 YNNKEL (reference sequence). CDR3 loop: CASSPPRSRASYSEQFF. In DNA form, the CDR3 reads TGTGCCAGCAGCCCCCCCCGGTCCAGGGCCAGTTACAGTGAGCAGTTCTTC.

The chain has TRBV6-2 or TRBV6-3 and TRBJ2-1, with D possibly being TRBD1 (6 bases). CDR1 and CDR2 (germline): MNHEY, SVGEGT. The V and J ends lost 5 bases and 4 bases respectively, with 9 bases between them. The CDR3 is 13 amino acids. CDR3 loop: CASSIGQYNEQFF. The DNA for the CDR3 is TGTGCCAGCAGTATAGGACAGTACAATGAGCAGTTCTTC.

The rearrangement links TRBV7-3 to TRBJ1-1; D uncertain. Trimming cost V 4 bases and J 2 bases, with 8 bases left between them. Germline lookup yields CDR1 SGHTA and CDR2 FQGTGA. The CDR3 is 13 amino acids. This chain's CDR3 is CASSCNINTEAFF. Here the CDR3 DNA reads TGTGCCAGCAGCTGTAATATTAACACTGAAGCTTTCTTT.

The rearrangement joins TRBV21-1 to TRBJ1-1; the table's D call of TRBD1 was not tested on the DNA. TRBV21-1 is recorded as a pseudogene. This CDR3 has 15 residues. DNA of the CDR3: TGTGCCAGCAGCAAAGTAACGACAGCAGCCCCTGAAGCTTTCTTT. It yields the protein CASSKVTTAAPEAFF.

This clonotype occurred once. The chain uses TRBV6-2 or TRBV6-3 and TRBJ2-1; no definite D call. V was trimmed by 1 base and J by 9 bases, leaving 7 bases between them. Germline CDR1 and CDR2: MNHEY and SVGEGT. This CDR3 is built from 12 residues. The CDR3 nucleotides are TGTGCCAGCAGTTACTTGGGCGCTGAGCAGTTCTTC. Protein sequence: CASSYLGAEQFF.

This clonotype was detected a few times. V gene TRBV6-6 combines with J gene TRBJ1-5; 8 nucleotides match TRBD1. The length of the CDR3 is 17 residues. The J segment lost 1 base and the V segment lost 2 bases, leaving 7 bases of the junction unmatched. Germline V gene data show CDR1 as MNHNY and CDR2 as SVGAGI (reference sequence). The CDR3 sequence is CASSYPLQGESNQPQHF. DNA for the CDR3: TGTGCCAGCAGTTACCCTTTACAGGGGGAAAGCAATCAGCCCCAGCATTTT.

The chain links TRBV4-2 to TRBJ1-5; unclear D gene. The CDR3 is 13 residues long. The V end was cut by 4 bases, the J end by 6 bases, with 10 bases between. Germline-derived CDR1 and CDR2 are LGHNA and YNFKEQ. The CDR3 loop is CASSPLGGQPQHF. The CDR3 DNA follows: TGTGCCAGCAGCCCCCTGGGTGGTCAGCCCCAGCATTTT.